Each of the 5 T cell receptor beta chains below was sequenced from the same sample in a study of T cell clones after liver transplantation. Here immunoSEQ multiplex PCR was the method, and the copy in TCRdb shows in-frame clones only, minus some. The sample includes about 100,000 clones, 82% of them seen just once. This specimen was CD4+ T cells from blood, taken before liver transplant. The receptors stem from a human donor who received a liver transplant.

This rearrangement joins TRBV7-2 to TRBJ2-7; possibly TRBD2 for D (5 bases). There are 13 residues in the CDR3. Trimming left V 1 base short and J 6 bases short, with 10 bases between. The germline V gene has CDR1 SGHTA and CDR2 FQGNSA. The DNA for the CDR3 is TGTGCCAGCAGCTTAGACGGGGTGCGCGAGCAGTACTTC. Amino acids: CASSLDGVREQYF.

V and J are TRBV2 and TRBJ1-1; 8 bases map to TRBD1. The junction had 5 bases not matched to a gene; V was cut back by 11 bases and J by 3 bases. The CDR3 is 12 residues long. CDR1 and CDR2 from the germline V gene are SNHLY and FYNNEI. The CDR3, as DNA: TGTGCCTTTTCGGGACAGGACACTGAAGCTTTCTTT. Its protein is CAFSGQDTEAFF. Filled out from reference TRBV2 and TRBJ1-1, the complete variable domain reads EPEVTQTPSHQVTQMGQEVILRCVPISNHLYFYWYRQILGQKVEFLVSFYNNEISEKSEIFDDQFSVERPDGSNFTLKIRSTKLEDSAMYFCAFSGQDTEAFFGQGTRLTVV.

The CDR3 loop reads CASSYSVAENEQFF. The CDR3 DNA sequence: TGTGCCAGCAGTTACTCCGTTGCGGAAAATGAGCAGTTCTTC. The rearrangement joins TRBV6-5 to TRBJ2-1; the D is unclear. CDR1 and CDR2 from the germline V gene are MNHEY and SVGAGI. The CDR3 is made up of 14 amino acids. V was shortened by 0 bases and J by 7 bases, with 10 bases between the two germline ends.

The chain joins TRBV5-6 to TRBJ2-7; no clear D. V shed 4 bases and J shed 1 base, with 9 bases lying between them. The CDR3 is 13 residues long. Per germline, CDR1 SGHDT and CDR2 YYEEEE. The CDR3 reads CASSPGRSYEQYF. For the CDR3, the DNA is TGTGCCAGCAGCCCCGGACGGTCCTACGAGCAGTACTTC.

J is TRBJ2-2 and V is TRBV6-6; D ambiguous. The CDR3 is 14 residues long. V lost 6 bases and J lost 1, with 9 bases in between. Germline V gene data show CDR1 as MNHNY and CDR2 as SVGAGI (reference sequence). CDR3 amino acids: CASSLPRNTGELFF. DNA of the CDR3: TGTGCCAGCAGCCTCCCCCGGAACACCGGGGAGCTGTTTTTT.